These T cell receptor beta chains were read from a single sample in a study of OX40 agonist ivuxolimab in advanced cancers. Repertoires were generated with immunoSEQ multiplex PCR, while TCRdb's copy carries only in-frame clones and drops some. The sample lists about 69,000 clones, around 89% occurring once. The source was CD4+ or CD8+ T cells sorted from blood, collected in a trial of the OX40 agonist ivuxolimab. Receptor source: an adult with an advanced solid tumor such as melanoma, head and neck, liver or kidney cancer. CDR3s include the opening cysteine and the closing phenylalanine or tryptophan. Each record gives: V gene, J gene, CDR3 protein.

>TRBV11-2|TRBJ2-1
CASSPGRDNYNEQFF
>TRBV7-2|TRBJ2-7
CASSWTGEDEQYF
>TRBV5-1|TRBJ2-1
CASSLGQGGRGEQFF
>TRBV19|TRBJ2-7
CASSAPGQGTDEQYF
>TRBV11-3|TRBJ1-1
CASSSQGLGTEAFF
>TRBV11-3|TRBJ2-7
CASSLWEYEQYF
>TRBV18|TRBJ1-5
CASSPGTAQPQHF
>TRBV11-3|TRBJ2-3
CASSGAAADTQYF
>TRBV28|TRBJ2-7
CASSLPLPPYEQYF
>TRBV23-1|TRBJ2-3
CASSQSLDFTDTQYF
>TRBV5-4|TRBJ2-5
CASSLVALEGTQYF
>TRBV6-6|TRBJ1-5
CASSPADGSNQPQHF
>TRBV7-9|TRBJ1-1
CASSPPVEAFF
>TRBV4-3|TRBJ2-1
CASSQVGGNNEQFF
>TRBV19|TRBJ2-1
CASSTSGTSVDEQFF
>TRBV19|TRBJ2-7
CASSASVGGSSYEQYF
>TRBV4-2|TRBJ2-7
CASSAQTGTGKNEQYF
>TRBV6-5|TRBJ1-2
CASSYSTGANYGYTF
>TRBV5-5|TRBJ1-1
CASSPTALNTEAFF
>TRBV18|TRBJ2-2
CASSMGDTGELFF
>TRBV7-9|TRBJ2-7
CASSQKYGGYEQYF
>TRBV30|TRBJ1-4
CAWEGARGEKLFF
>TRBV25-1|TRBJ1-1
CASSSRTGNTEAFF
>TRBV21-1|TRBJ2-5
CASSTPGGLPRPQETQYF
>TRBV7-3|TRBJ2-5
CASSPTRQETQYF
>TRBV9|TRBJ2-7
CASSPREGTGGYEQYF
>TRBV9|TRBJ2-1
CASSPRTGGIDEQFF
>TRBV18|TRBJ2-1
CASSPLLAEGPVGQFF
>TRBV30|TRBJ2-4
CAWSSGGALAKNIQYF
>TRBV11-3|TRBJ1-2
CASSLEGRLGTYGYTF
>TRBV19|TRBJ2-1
CASRSHGGLRDEQFF
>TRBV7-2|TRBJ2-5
CASSGTKSAETQYF
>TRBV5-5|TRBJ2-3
CASSFGGSGDTQYF
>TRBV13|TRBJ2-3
CASSPRTAEVTQYF
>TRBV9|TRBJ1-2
CASSDGNIYGYTF
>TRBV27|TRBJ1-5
CASSLYGGLNQPQHF
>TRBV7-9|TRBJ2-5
CASSSDTGGFETQYF
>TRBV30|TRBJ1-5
CAWSAGSLSNQPQHF
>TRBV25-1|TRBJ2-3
CASSVGMDTQYF
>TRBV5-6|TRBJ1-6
CASSLGLTSNSPLHF
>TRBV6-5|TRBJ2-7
CATRGDGLYEQYF
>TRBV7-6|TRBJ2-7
CASSLTSGGSYEQYF
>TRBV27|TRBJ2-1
CASRTIGDEQFF
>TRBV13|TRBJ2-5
CASSSGIAGSQETQYF
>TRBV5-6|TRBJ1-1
CASSQGRFTEAFF
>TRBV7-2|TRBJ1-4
CASSSLQGREKLFF
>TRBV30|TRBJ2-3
CAWKLAGLVHTQYF
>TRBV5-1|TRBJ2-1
CASSQNSGFTNEQFF
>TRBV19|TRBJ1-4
CASSILPRGTLNEKLFF
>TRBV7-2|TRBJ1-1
CASSPQGGDTEAFF
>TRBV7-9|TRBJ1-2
CASSLFRAGRTLYGYTF
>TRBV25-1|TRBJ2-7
CASSSADSIYEQYF
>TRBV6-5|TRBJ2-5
CASSSPPGETQYF
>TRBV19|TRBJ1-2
CASRGDRALYGYTF
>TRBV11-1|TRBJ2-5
CASSAGTHSSPLQETQYF
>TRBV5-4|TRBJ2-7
CASSAPAGSVGEQYF